One sample yielded the 8 T cell receptor beta chains listed below, sequenced in a study of spatial heterogeneity in lung cancer. TCRdb redid the calling of the 5' RACE reads with MiXCR, one entry per CDR3 protein. The table shows some 46,000 distinct CDR3 sequences, with about an eighth occurring only once. Sample time point: blood at routine non-recurrence follow-up after resection. This sample comprised PBMCs, obtained at follow-up. The receptors were sampled from a male donor with early-stage non-small cell lung cancer.

This clonotype showed up just a few times. The V gene is TRBV12-3 or TRBV12-4, the J gene TRBJ2-2; 8 bases fit TRBD2. There are 15 residues in the CDR3. After removal of 5 bases from V and 4 bases from J, the junction contained 6 bases not matched to a gene. CDR3 sequence reads: CASSPGLEITGELFF. The CDR3 coding sequence is TGTGCCAGCAGTCCGGGACTAGAAATCACCGGGGAGCTGTTTTTT.

This clonotype was seen at least ten times. The rearrangement uses TRBV7-9 and TRBJ2-6; D possibly matches TRBD1 or TRBD2 (5 bases each). From germline, CDR1 is SEHNR and CDR2 FQNEAQ (reference sequence). The length of the CDR3 is 18 residues. Trimming shortened V by 5 bases and J by 5 bases, and 22 bases separated the two germline ends. The DNA of the CDR3 is TGTGCCAGCAGCCGGGGACGACTCCTCCAACTACGGGCCAACGTCCTGACTTTC. Residues: CASSRGRLLQLRANVLTF.

DNA of the CDR3: TGTGCCAGCAGCCCCCGGGTAGCGGGAGTCGGCCAAGAGACCCAGTACTTC. Translating it yields CASSPRVAGVGQETQYF. V gene TRBV7-9 combines with J gene TRBJ2-5, with 9 bases fitting TRBD2. The germline V gene encodes CDR1 SEHNR and CDR2 FQNEAQ (reference sequence). The CDR3 length is 17 residues. Trimming took 5 bases from V and 1 from J; bases not matched to a gene: 11.

J is TRBJ1-5 and V is TRBV20-1; no clear D. V lost 1 base to trimming and J lost 4 bases, with 8 bases between them. Looked up from germline, CDR1 is DFQATT and CDR2 is SNEGSKA (reference sequence). The CDR3 has 13 amino acids. The DNA for the CDR3 is TGCAGTGCTAGAGTGGTAGGGAATCAGCCCCAGCATTTT. Its protein product is CSARVVGNQPQHF.

This clonotype was seen a handful of times. The CDR3 DNA is TGTGCCTGGAGGATCCCCAGGGGGACTGTCAATGAGCAGTTCTTC. It is translated as CAWRIPRGTVNEQFF. V is TRBV30 and J is TRBJ2-1; D is perhaps TRBD1 (7 bases). Trimming took off 3 bases at V and 6 bases at J, with 18 bases between the two ends. This CDR3 has 15 residues. Germline lookup yields CDR1 GTSNPN and CDR2 SVGIG (reference sequence).

This rearrangement joins TRBV9 to TRBJ1-2; 8 bases are shared with TRBD1. After removal of 6 bases from V and 6 bases from J, the junction contained 4 bases not matched to a gene. CDR1 and CDR2 (germline): SGDLS, YYNGEE. This CDR3 is 12 amino acids long. CDR3 in amino acids: CASNRQGNGYTF. CDR3 bases: TGTGCCAGCAACAGACAGGGGAATGGCTACACCTTC. The full variable domain, in which reference TRBV9 and TRBJ1-2 provide the parts outside the CDR3, is DSGVTQTPKHLITATGQRVTLRCSPRSGDLSVYWYQQSLDQGLQFLIQYYNGEERAKGNILERFSAQQFPDLHSELNLSSLELGDSALYFCASNRQGNGYTFGSGTRLTVV.

There are many counts of this clonotype. The rearrangement uses TRBV20-1 and TRBJ2-5; D unclear. CDR3 length: 13 amino acids. Germline values: CDR1 DFQATT, CDR2 SNEGSKA (reference sequence). V gave up 3 bases and J gave up 5 bases, with 13 bases separating them. The CDR3 is CSASRTYRETQYF. Here the CDR3 DNA reads TGCAGTGCTAGCCGAACCTATCGGGAGACCCAGTACTTC.

This clonotype was detected many times. This chain links TRBV3-1 with TRBJ2-1; D gene uncertain. Trimming shortened V by 1 base and J by 7 bases, and 14 bases separated the two germline ends. The V gene's germline CDR1 is LGHDT and CDR2 YNNKEL (reference sequence). The CDR3 loop spans 15 amino acids. In DNA, the CDR3 is TGTGCCAGCAGCCAAGTCGCGACCCTAGGTAATGAGCAGTTCTTC. Its protein product is CASSQVATLGNEQFF.